This TCR beta chain derives from a study of T-cell memory formation after mild COVID-19. Trimming removed 3 bases from V and 4 bases from J, with 16 bases in between. Germline V gene lookup returns CDR1 DFQATT and CDR2 SNEGSKA (reference sequence). The CDR3 runs to 15 residues. From the 5' RACE reads, TCRdb called clonotypes with MiXCR, one entry per CDR3 protein. The sample yields 550,000 to 700,000 distinct CDR3 sequences, approximately 18% seen once. Input material: PBMCs or a T cell subset sorted from them (not recorded which). This TCR came from an adult woman who had mild COVID-19 (a few samples of this study predate the infection). Cell type and time point are not known. The V call is TRBV20-1, the J call TRBJ2-1; tentatively, D is TRBD2 (6 bases). The CDR3 sequence is CSARRGDSPYNEQFF. The CDR3 region has the DNA TGCAGTGCTAGGCGCGGGGACTCGCCTTACAATGAGCAGTTCTTC.